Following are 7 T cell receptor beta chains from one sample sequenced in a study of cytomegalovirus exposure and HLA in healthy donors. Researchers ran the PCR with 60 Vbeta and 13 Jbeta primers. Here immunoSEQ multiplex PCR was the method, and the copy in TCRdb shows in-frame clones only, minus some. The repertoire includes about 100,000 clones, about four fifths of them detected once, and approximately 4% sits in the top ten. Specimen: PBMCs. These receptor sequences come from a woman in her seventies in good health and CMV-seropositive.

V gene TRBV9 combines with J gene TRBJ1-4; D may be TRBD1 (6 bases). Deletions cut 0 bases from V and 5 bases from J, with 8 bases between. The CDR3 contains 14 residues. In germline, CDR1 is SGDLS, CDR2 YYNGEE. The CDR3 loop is CASSVDRANEKLFF. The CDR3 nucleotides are TGTGCCAGCAGCGTAGACAGGGCCAATGAAAAACTGTTTTTT.

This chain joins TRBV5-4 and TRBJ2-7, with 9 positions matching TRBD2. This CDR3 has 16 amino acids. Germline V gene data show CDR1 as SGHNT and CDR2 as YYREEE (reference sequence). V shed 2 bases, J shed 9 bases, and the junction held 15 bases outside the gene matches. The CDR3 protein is CASSFDVGGRASGQYF. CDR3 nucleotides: TGTGCCAGCAGCTTTGATGTCGGCGGGAGGGCGTCCGGGCAGTACTTC. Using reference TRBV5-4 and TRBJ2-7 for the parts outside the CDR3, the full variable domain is ETGVTQSPTHLIKTRGQQVTLRCSSQSGHNTVSWYQQALGQGPQFIFQYYREEENGRGNFPPRFSGLQFPNYSSELNVNALELDDSALYLCASSFDVGGRASGQYFGPGTRLTVT.

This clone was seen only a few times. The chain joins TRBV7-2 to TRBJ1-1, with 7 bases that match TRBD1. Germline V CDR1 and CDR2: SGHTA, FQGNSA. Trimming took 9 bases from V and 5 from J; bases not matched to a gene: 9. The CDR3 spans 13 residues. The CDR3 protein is CASVSGGMTEAFF. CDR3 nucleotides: TGTGCCAGTGTCTCAGGGGGAATGACTGAAGCTTTCTTT.

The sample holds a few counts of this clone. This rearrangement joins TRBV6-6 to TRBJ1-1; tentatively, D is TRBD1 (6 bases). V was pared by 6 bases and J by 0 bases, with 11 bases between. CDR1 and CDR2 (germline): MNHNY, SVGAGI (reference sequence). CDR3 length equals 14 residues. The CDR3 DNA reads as TGTGCCAGCAGACCTGGACAGTTGAACACTGAAGCTTTCTTT. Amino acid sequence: CASRPGQLNTEAFF.

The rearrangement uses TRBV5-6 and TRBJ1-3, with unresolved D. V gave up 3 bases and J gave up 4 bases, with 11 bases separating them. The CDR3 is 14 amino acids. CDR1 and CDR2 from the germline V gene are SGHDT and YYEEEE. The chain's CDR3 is CASSSASAGNTIYF. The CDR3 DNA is TGTGCCAGCAGCTCGGCAAGCGCAGGAAACACCATATATTTT. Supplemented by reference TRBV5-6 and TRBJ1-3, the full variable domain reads DAGVTQSPTHLIKTRGQQVTLRCSPKSGHDTVSWYQQALGQGPQFIFQYYEEEERQRGNFPDRFSGHQFPNYSSELNVNALLLGDSALYLCASSSASAGNTIYFGEGSWLTVV.

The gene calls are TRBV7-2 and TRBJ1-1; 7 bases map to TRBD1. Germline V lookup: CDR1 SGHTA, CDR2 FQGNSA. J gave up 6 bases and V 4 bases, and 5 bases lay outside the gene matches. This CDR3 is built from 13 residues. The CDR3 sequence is CASSYGTAPEAFF. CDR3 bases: TGTGCCAGCAGCTATGGGACAGCTCCTGAAGCTTTCTTT.

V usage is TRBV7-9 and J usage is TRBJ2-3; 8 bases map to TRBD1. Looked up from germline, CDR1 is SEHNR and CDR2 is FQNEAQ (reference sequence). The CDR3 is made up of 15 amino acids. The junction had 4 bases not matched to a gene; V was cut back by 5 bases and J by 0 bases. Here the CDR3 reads CASSRQGRSTDTQYF. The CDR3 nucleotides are TGTGCCAGCAGCCGACAGGGGCGTAGCACAGATACGCAGTATTTT.